Included here is one T cell receptor (beta chain) sequence, with context. A Seattle source enrolled patients during active infection and followed them longitudinally. This specimen belongs to a study of blood T cell repertoires in COVID-19. The repertoire was sequenced with immunoSEQ multiplex PCR; TCRdb's copy has only in-frame clones and lacks some. This sample has 95,000 to 150,000 clones, with more than 85% found just once. Sequencing was performed on peripheral blood. This sequence originates from a man aged 50 to 59 with COVID-19, enrolled during active disease.

CDR3 sequence reads: CASSEQDSGANVLTF. The DNA for the CDR3 is TGTGCCAGCAGTGAACAGGACTCTGGGGCCAACGTCCTGACTTTC. The chain recombines TRBV6-1 with TRBJ2-6; D remains ambiguous. V was pared by 2 bases and J by 0 bases, with 5 bases between. This CDR3 spans 15 amino acids. Germline lookup yields CDR1 MNHNS and CDR2 SASEGT.